The next 10 T cell receptor beta chains were all read from a single sample in a study of blood T cell repertoires in COVID-19. Libraries were prepared by immunoSEQ multiplex PCR; TCRdb keeps only in-frame clonotypes and omits some of them. The sample has approximately 170,000 clones, around four fifths seen once. Sequencing input: peripheral blood. These receptors all stem from a human donor in a cohort sampled during active COVID-19.

The V call is TRBV28, the J call TRBJ2-1, with 8 bases fitting TRBD2. The CDR3 is made up of 16 amino acids. Germline trimming cut 6 bases from V and 5 bases from J; bases unmatched to any gene: 12. Germline CDR1 reads MDHEN; CDR2 reads SYDVKM. CDR3 in amino acids: CASSPLGSGSDNEQFF. In nucleotides, the CDR3 is TGTGCCAGCAGCCCCCTAGGGAGCGGGAGTGACAATGAGCAGTTCTTC.

This rearrangement joins TRBV9 to TRBJ2-7; TRBD2 might be the D (6 bases). CDR3 size: 14 residues. The V gene's germline CDR1 is SGDLS and CDR2 YYNGEE. The V end lost 3 bases, the J end lost 5 bases, and 15 bases lay between the germline ends. The CDR3 DNA reads TGTGCCAGCAGCGCCCCTTTCGGGGGTAACGAGCAGTACTTC. Protein product: CASSAPFGGNEQYF.

The chain joins TRBV5-6 to TRBJ1-2; 8 nucleotides line up with TRBD1. Trimming cost V 3 bases and J 2 bases; bases outside gene matches: 6. This CDR3 has 15 residues. CDR1 and CDR2 (germline): SGHDT, YYEEEE. CDR3 residues: CASSSGPGGNYGYTF. For the CDR3, the DNA is TGTGCCAGCAGCTCGGGTCCAGGGGGCAACTATGGCTACACCTTC.

The chain recombines TRBV5-6 with TRBJ2-5; TRBD1 might be the D (6 bases). The CDR3 is 15 amino acids. The V gene's germline CDR1 is SGHDT and CDR2 YYEEEE. V was clipped by 10 bases and J by 5 bases, with 24 bases between them. Here the CDR3 DNA reads TGTGCCTGTTGCCTCTGGCCAGGGGCCGGGGAGACCCAGTACTTC. Encoded protein: CACCLWPGAGETQYF.

A few counts support this clone. In nucleotides, the CDR3 is TGCGCCAGCAGGCAGACAGTGAACACTGAAGCTTTCTTT. Its protein product is CASRQTVNTEAFF. The V gene is TRBV10-1, the J gene TRBJ1-1; possibly TRBD1 for D (5 bases). Trimming removed 6 bases from V and 0 bases from J, with 8 bases in between. Germline assignment: CDR1 WNHNN and CDR2 SYGVQD (reference sequence). The CDR3 contains 13 residues.

CDR3 nucleotide sequence: TGTGCTAGTGGTATGGGACAGGGAGCTGGAAACACCATATATTTT. Encoded protein: CASGMGQGAGNTIYF. The V call is TRBV12-5, the J call TRBJ1-3; 9 bases are a match to TRBD1. CDR3 length equals 15 residues. Unmatched junction bases numbered 4, after V lost 5 bases and J lost 2 bases. Germline V lookup: CDR1 LGHNT, CDR2 FRNRAP.

The J gene is TRBJ2-2, the V gene TRBV28, with no clear D. Germline V lookup: CDR1 MDHEN, CDR2 SYDVKM. The germline V and J ends were trimmed by 7 bases and 3 bases, with 15 bases remaining between them. The CDR3 contains 15 residues. The DNA of the CDR3 is TGTGCCAGCACTACCAGAGACTCTTACACCGGGGAGCTGTTTTTT. Translation: CASTTRDSYTGELFF. Looking up the rest from reference TRBV28 and TRBJ2-2 gives the full variable domain: DVKVTQSSRYLVKRTGEKVFLECVQDMDHENMFWYRQDPGLGLRLIYFSYDVKMKEKGDIPEGYSVSREKKERFSLILESASTNQTSMYLCASTTRDSYTGELFFGEGSRLTVL.

The chain has TRBV7-2 and TRBJ1-5, with TRBD1 matching 8 bases. The CDR3 sequence is 15 residues long. After removal of 2 bases from V and 7 bases from J, the junction contained 7 bases not matched to a gene. Germline assignment: CDR1 SGHTA and CDR2 FQGNSA. The CDR3 sequence: CASSLSMTGEQPQHF. The CDR3 nucleotides read TGTGCCAGCAGCTTATCGATGACAGGGGAGCAGCCCCAGCATTTT. Looking up the rest from reference TRBV7-2 and TRBJ1-5 gives the full variable domain: GAGVSQSPSNKVTEKGKDVELRCDPISGHTALYWYRQSLGQGLEFLIYFQGNSAPDKSGLPSDRFSAERTGGSVSTLTIQRTQQEDSAVYLCASSLSMTGEQPQHFGDGTRLSIL.

This rearrangement joins TRBV10-1 to TRBJ2-3; the match to TRBD2 covers 9 bases. Per the germline V gene, CDR1 is WNHNN and CDR2 is SYGVQD (reference sequence). The CDR3 is 16 residues long. Trimming cost V 0 bases and J 5 bases; bases outside gene matches: 6. CDR3 residues: CASSESAGGPGDTQYF. The CDR3 DNA reads as TGCGCCAGCAGTGAGTCGGCGGGGGGGCCGGGAGATACGCAGTATTTT.

The CDR3: CATSDSRTGLNYEQYF. The CDR3, as DNA: TGTGCCACCAGTGATTCAAGGACAGGGTTAAACTACGAGCAGTACTTC. This chain connects TRBV24-1 to TRBJ2-7; 8 bases line up with TRBD1. The trim removed 2 bases at V and 3 bases at J, leaving 8 bases unmatched. The CDR3 covers 16 residues. The germline V gene encodes CDR1 KGHDR and CDR2 SFDVKD.